These 2 T cell receptor beta chains were sequenced from one sample in a study of blood T cell repertoires in COVID-19. Sequencing used immunoSEQ multiplex PCR; TCRdb keeps in-frame clones, though not all of them. This sample carries 190,000 or so clones, about 82% of them seen once, and the ten largest clones take around 8.6%. Sequencing used PBMCs or T cells enriched from blood (not recorded which). All receptors come from a woman in her twenties or thirties who had recovered from COVID-19.

This clone was recorded a few times. The chain recombines TRBV28 with TRBJ2-2; TRBD1 matches at 12 bases. The CDR3 sequence is 15 residues long. V was pared by 8 bases and J by 7 bases, with 8 bases of the junction left unmatched. In germline, CDR1 is MDHEN, CDR2 SYDVKM. CDR3: CASGDRGRRNGELFF. The CDR3 nucleotides read TGTGCCAGCGGGGACAGGGGGCGCCGGAACGGGGAGCTGTTTTTT.

This clone appeared a few times. The CDR3: CAISGDTGTGGENEQYF. CDR3 DNA sequence: TGTGCCATCAGTGGGGACACCGGGACAGGGGGCGAAAACGAGCAGTACTTC. The chain combines TRBV10-3 with TRBJ2-7; TRBD1 agrees at 12 bases. The length of the CDR3 is 17 residues. CDR1 is ENHRY, CDR2 SYGVKD, per germline. The J segment lost 5 bases and the V segment lost 4 bases, leaving 12 bases of the junction unmatched.